Listed below are T cell receptor beta chains from one sample, sequenced in a study of CD8+ T cells in alopecia areata. TCRdb's table, derived via immunoSEQ multiplex PCR, lists solely in-frame clones and lacks some. The repertoire includes roughly 190,000 clones, about three fifths of them detected once, and over 1% sits in the top ten. The sample consisted of CD4+ T cells sorted from blood, taken at week 24, from a patient treated with tofacitinib. The receptors here all came from a human donor with alopecia areata. CDR3s include the opening cysteine and the closing phenylalanine or tryptophan. D genes are given only for firm matches. The size entry is marked missing in some rows and otherwise reads once, few, many or a size class.

DNA	CDR3	V	J	D	size
TGTGCCTGGAGTGTAACAGGGGACACTGAAGCTTTCTTT	CAWSVTGDTEAFF	TRBV30	TRBJ1-1	TRBD1	.
TGTGCCAGCAGGTCAGGACCTTCGAGCTACGAGCAGTACTTC	CASRSGPSSYEQYF	TRBV6-6	TRBJ2-7	.	.
TGCGCCAGCAGCCAAGATAAGTGGGCGTCCAAAAACATTCAGTACTTC	CASSQDKWASKNIQYF	TRBV4-3	TRBJ2-4	.	.
TGTGCCACCAGCACCGACCGGGGTAACACAGATACGCAGTATTTT	CATSTDRGNTDTQYF	TRBV15	TRBJ2-3	.	.
TGTGCCAGCAGCTCGGGGGGACAGGGCAATTTAAGGAAGGGTGAAGCTTTCTTT	CASSSGGQGNLRKGEAFF	TRBV5-6	TRBJ1-1	TRBD1	.
TGTGCCAGCAGCGAGGAATTGGCGGGGGGGAAGGAGACCCAGTACTTC	CASSEELAGGKETQYF	TRBV9	TRBJ2-5	TRBD2	.
TGTGCCAGCAGACGGCAGGGGTTTCGACCCCAGCATTTT	CASRRQGFRPQHF	TRBV6-6	TRBJ1-5	.	.
TGTGCCAGCAGTGTAACTAGCGGGGGGCCCACTCGGGTCTTC	CASSVTSGGPTRVF	TRBV2	TRBJ2-1	TRBD2	few
TGTGCCAGGGAGAGGGCCTCTGGGGCCAACGTCCTGACTTTC	CARERASGANVLTF	TRBV2	TRBJ2-6	.	.
TGTGCCAGCACCCCAGGGATTGGCGGACACACTGAAGCTTTCTTT	CASTPGIGGHTEAFF	TRBV6-6	TRBJ1-1	.	few
TGCGCCAGCAGCTTGGGCGGCGTACAGGGTGGGACTGAAGCTTTCTTT	CASSLGGVQGGTEAFF	TRBV5-1	TRBJ1-1	.	.
TGCGCCAGCAGCCTTGGACAGGCAGCTAACTATGGCTACACCTTC	CASSLGQAANYGYTF	TRBV5-1	TRBJ1-2	TRBD1	.
TGTGCCAGCAAGGGTGAAGCAAACCTTGGGACTGAAGCTTTCTTT	CASKGEANLGTEAFF	TRBV6-5	TRBJ1-1	.	few
TGTGCCAGCAGTGATAGAGCTGGGGCCAACGTCCTGACTTTC	CASSDRAGANVLTF	TRBV2	TRBJ2-6	.	.
TGTGCCAGCTCACAAAAGCCTAGCGGGGGGACCGAGAACACAGATACGCAGTATTTT	CASSQKPSGGTENTDTQYF	TRBV18	TRBJ2-3	TRBD2	.
TGCAGCGTTACAGGGAGACTTACAGACGAGCAGTACTTC	CSVTGRLTDEQYF	TRBV29-1	TRBJ2-7	.	.
TGTGCCAGCAGCACCCGGGACAACTACAATGAGCAGTTCTTC	CASSTRDNYNEQFF	TRBV9	TRBJ2-1	.	.
TGTGCCAGCAGCCAAGAAGGTGATTCCAGCAGGTTAGGGCAGCCCCAGCATTTT	CASSQEGDSSRLGQPQHF	TRBV4-2	TRBJ1-5	.	few
TGTGCCAGTAGTTCCGGGACAGGGATCGGGCCCCAGCATTTT	CASSSGTGIGPQHF	TRBV19	TRBJ1-5	TRBD1	.
TGTGCCTGGAGTGTCGGTGAGGGAACTGAAGCTTTCTTT	CAWSVGEGTEAFF	TRBV30	TRBJ1-1	.	.
TGTGCCAGCAGCGCCCTTAGTGCAGGAGACAATGAGCAGTTCTTC	CASSALSAGDNEQFF	TRBV5-4	TRBJ2-1	.	once
TGCAGCGTTGATGGGCAGGGGATGGGGAAACTGTTTTTT	CSVDGQGMGKLFF	TRBV29-1	TRBJ1-4	.	few
TGTGCCAGCAGGTTCAGCTATGGCTACACCTTC	CASRFSYGYTF	TRBV2	TRBJ1-2	.	.
TGTGCCTGGAGTGTTAGTAGACAGCCATATCAGCCCCAGCATTTT	CAWSVSRQPYQPQHF	TRBV30	TRBJ1-5	.	.
TGCAGCGTTGTGTGGGCCCTCTCGGCAAACACTGAAGCTTTCTTT	CSVVWALSANTEAFF	TRBV29-1	TRBJ1-1	.	.
TGTGCCAGTAGTATGACGGACAGGGTAAGAAAGCAGCCCCAGCATTTT	CASSMTDRVRKQPQHF	TRBV19	TRBJ1-5	TRBD1	.